This entry lists 6 T cell receptor beta chains sequenced from one sample in a study of T cell responses to AZD1222 COVID-19 vaccine. TCRdb's copy holds only in-frame clones and misses some; the assay was immunoSEQ multiplex PCR. The repertoire holds some 180,000 clones, just under 95% seen once, with more than 0.85% in the top ten. The specimen was peripheral blood, collected 28 days after the second dose of the MenACWY control vaccine. The source of these receptors is an adult who received the MenACWY meningococcal vaccine as a control.

J is TRBJ2-1 and V is TRBV24-1; the D call may be TRBD1 or TRBD2 (5 bases each). The CDR3 has 13 amino acids. CDR1 is KGHDR, CDR2 SFDVKD, per germline. V was pared by 1 base and J by 10 bases, with 10 bases between. DNA for the CDR3: TGTGCCACCAGTGATTTTGGGACGGACGAGCAGTTCTTC. It is translated as CATSDFGTDEQFF.

The gene calls are TRBV9 and TRBJ1-2, with 7 bases aligning to TRBD1. In germline, CDR1 is SGDLS, CDR2 YYNGEE. Losses at the gene ends were 0 bases for V and 3 bases for J; bases not matched to a gene: 8. The CDR3 totals 16 residues. The CDR3 spells CASSVGVGGVDYGYTF. The CDR3 DNA sequence: TGTGCCAGCAGCGTAGGTGTAGGGGGCGTAGACTATGGCTACACCTTC.

This rearrangement joins TRBV3-1 (or the pseudogene TRBV3-2) to TRBJ2-7; D assignment may be TRBD1 or TRBD2 (6 bases each). This CDR3 is 14 amino acids long. Per germline, CDR1 LGHDT and CDR2 YNNKEL (reference sequence). Trimming pared 1 base from V and 7 bases from J, leaving 14 bases between. The DNA for the CDR3 is TGTGCCAGCAGCCAAGGGGGGGCGCGCGTGGAGCAGTACTTC. This sequence encodes CASSQGGARVEQYF.

The chain has TRBV28 and TRBJ1-2, with TRBD1 matching 9 bases. Trimming at V came to 5 bases and at J to 6 bases, leaving 4 bases not matched to a gene. CDR3 length: 13 amino acids. Per the germline V gene, CDR1 is MDHEN and CDR2 is SYDVKM. CDR3: CASSPGTGHGYTF. CDR3 in DNA: TGTGCCAGCAGTCCGGGGACAGGGCATGGCTACACCTTC.

V and J are TRBV7-9 and TRBJ2-1, with D possibly TRBD1 on 6 matching bases. Deletions cut 5 bases from V and 7 bases from J, with 24 bases between. Germline CDR1 and CDR2: SEHNR and FQNEAQ (reference sequence). The CDR3 has 17 residues. Here the CDR3 reads CASSEGRGHPSGNEQFF. The CDR3 DNA reads as TGTGCCAGCAGCGAAGGTCGGGGACACCCCTCGGGGAATGAGCAGTTCTTC.

In its sample, this clone was seen a few times. The genes are TRBV30 and TRBJ1-6; unclear D gene. Trimming pared 0 bases from V and 4 bases from J, leaving 13 bases between. This CDR3 spans 16 amino acids. The V gene's germline CDR1 is GTSNPN and CDR2 SVGIG (reference sequence). The CDR3 DNA is TGTGCCTGGAGTGTATGGGCCGGAAGGTATAATTCACCCCTCCACTTT. This encodes CAWSVWAGRYNSPLHF.